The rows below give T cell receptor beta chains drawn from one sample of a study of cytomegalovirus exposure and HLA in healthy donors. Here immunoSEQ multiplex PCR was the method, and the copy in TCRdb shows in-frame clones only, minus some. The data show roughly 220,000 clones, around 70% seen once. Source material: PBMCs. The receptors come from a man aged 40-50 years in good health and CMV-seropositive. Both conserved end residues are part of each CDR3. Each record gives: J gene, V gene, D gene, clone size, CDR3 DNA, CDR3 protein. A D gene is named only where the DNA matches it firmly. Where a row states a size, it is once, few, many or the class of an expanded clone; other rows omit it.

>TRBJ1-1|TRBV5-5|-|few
TGTGCCAGCAGCTTGGCCGCGGGGGTGAACACTGAAGCTTTCTTT
CASSLAAGVNTEAFF
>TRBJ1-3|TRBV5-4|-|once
TGTGCCAGCAGCTTGGATGGTAATAGTGGAAACACCATATATTTT
CASSLDGNSGNTIYF
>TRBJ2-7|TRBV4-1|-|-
TGCGCCAGCAGCCAAGTTGCGGCTACCTACGAGCAGTACTTC
CASSQVAATYEQYF
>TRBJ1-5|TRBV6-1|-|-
TGTGCCAGCAGTGAAGACGGGAATCTCAATCAGCCCCAGCATTTT
CASSEDGNLNQPQHF
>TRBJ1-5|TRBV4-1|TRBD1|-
TGCGCCAGCAGCAGACAGGGGACGGATCAGCCCCAGCATTTT
CASSRQGTDQPQHF
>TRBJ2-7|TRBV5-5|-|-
TGTGCCAGCAGCTTGGCCATCTCCATTGGCCCCTCCTACGAGCAGTACTTC
CASSLAISIGPSYEQYF
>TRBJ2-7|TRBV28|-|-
TGTGCCAGCAGTTTTAATGACAGGCCGTCCGAGCAGTACTTC
CASSFNDRPSEQYF
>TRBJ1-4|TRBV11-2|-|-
TGTGCCAGCAGCTTAGAGGGAGGTGGGCCTTTTAATGAAAAACTGTTTTTT
CASSLEGGGPFNEKLFF
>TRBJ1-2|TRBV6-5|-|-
TGTGCCAGCAGTCTTGACAGATATGGCTACACCTTC
CASSLDRYGYTF
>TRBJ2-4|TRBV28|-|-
TGTGCCAGCAGCCTAGGGGGACTAAATGGCCCTCAGTACTTC
CASSLGGLNGPQYF
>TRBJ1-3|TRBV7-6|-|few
TGTGCCAGCAGCTTAGCGCCAGGCGACTCTGGAAACACCATATATTTT
CASSLAPGDSGNTIYF
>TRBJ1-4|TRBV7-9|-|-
TGTTCCAGCAGCTTAACGAGGTTGGCGGGGGTGAAGGAAAAACTGTTTTTT
CSSSLTRLAGVKEKLFF
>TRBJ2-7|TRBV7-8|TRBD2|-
TGTGCCAGCAGCTTGGGACTAGCGGGGACCCCCTACGAGCAGTACTTC
CASSLGLAGTPYEQYF
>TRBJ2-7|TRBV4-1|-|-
TGCGCCAGCAGCCAAGTCTTGGGGCAGGGCTACGAGCAGTACTTC
CASSQVLGQGYEQYF
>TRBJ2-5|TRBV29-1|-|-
TGCAGCGTGCTCCAGGGGGGAGAGACCCAGTACTTC
CSVLQGGETQYF
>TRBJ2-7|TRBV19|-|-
TGTGCCAGTAGTATTAGGGGCCTCACTTACAACTCCTACGAGCAGTACTTC
CASSIRGLTYNSYEQYF
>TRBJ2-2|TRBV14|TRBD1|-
TGTGCCAGCAGCCAAACGGACAGGGGGCACGGGGAGCTGTTTTTT
CASSQTDRGHGELFF
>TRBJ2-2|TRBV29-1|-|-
TGCAGCGTTGAAGAAGGGAGGGGGACGTCCGGGGAGCTGTTTTTT
CSVEEGRGTSGELFF